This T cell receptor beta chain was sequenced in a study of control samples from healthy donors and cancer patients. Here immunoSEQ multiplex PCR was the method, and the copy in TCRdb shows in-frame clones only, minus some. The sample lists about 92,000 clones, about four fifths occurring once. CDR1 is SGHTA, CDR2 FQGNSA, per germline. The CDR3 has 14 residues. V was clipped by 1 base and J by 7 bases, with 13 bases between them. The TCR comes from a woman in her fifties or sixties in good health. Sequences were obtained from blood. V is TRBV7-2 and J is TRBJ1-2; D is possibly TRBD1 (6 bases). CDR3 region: CASSLEADRGGYTF. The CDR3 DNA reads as TGTGCCAGCAGCTTAGAGGCGGACAGAGGTGGCTACACCTTC.